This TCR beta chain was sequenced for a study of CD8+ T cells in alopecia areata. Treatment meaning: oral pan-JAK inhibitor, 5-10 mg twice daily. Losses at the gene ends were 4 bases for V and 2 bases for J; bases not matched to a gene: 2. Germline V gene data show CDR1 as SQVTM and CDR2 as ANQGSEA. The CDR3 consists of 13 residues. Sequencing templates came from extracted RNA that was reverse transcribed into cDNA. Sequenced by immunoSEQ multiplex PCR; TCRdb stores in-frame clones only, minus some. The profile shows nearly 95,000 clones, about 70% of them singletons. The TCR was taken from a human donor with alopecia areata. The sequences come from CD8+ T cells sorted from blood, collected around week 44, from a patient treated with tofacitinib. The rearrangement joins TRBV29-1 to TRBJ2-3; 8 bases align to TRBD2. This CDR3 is CSVAGGPTDTQYF. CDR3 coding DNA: TGCAGCGTTGCGGGGGGGCCCACAGATACGCAGTATTTT.